This T cell receptor beta chain was sequenced for a study of T cell responses to AZD1222 COVID-19 vaccine. Findings of the study overall: Across spike, vaccine-associated CD4 TCRs were found, dominant at 160-218 and 743-854. Nearly half of spike-specific TCRs reportedly target variant regions that are unmutated in the B.1.351 and B.1.1.7 variants. Clonal diversity may have been underestimated, and the donors were mostly white British, with more females than males.

The data were produced by immunoSEQ multiplex PCR, yet TCRdb's version contains in-frame clones alone and is incomplete. The sample shows more than 95,000 clones, over 85% of them seen only once. Concerning this clone itself: What it recognizes is unknown.

Germline CDR1 is KGHSY and CDR2 is FQNENV. With 4 bases removed from V and 13 bases from J, the gap between germline ends came to 20 bases. The CDR3 consists of 14 residues. Sequenced material: peripheral blood, taken on day 0 of AZD1222 vaccination. The V gene is TRBV16, the J gene TRBJ1-5; D is perhaps TRBD1 (5 bases). The TCR sequence derives from an adult in good health. The CDR3 DNA is TGTGCCAGCAGCCGAGGTGGGGGGAATATGGCTCAGCATTTT. It is translated as CASSRGGGNMAQHF. Drawing the rest from reference TRBV16 and TRBJ1-5, the complete variable domain is GEEVAQTPKHLVRGEGQKAKLYCAPIKGHSYVFWYQQVLKNEFKFLISFQNENVFDETGMPKERFSAKCLPNSPCSLEIQATKLEDSAVYFCASSRGGGNMAQHFGDGTRLSIL.